Listed below are T cell receptor beta chains from one sample, sequenced in a study of cytomegalovirus exposure and HLA in healthy donors. Sequencing was performed with immunoSEQ multiplex PCR; in TCRdb, only in-frame clones are kept and a portion is missing. The clone table shows about 42,000 clones, with the ten largest holding roughly 1.3%. Sequenced material: PBMCs. These receptor sequences come from a man in his thirties or forties in good health and CMV-seronegative. Each CDR3 is given with its conserved first and last residue. A D gene is named only where the DNA matches it firmly.

TRBJ2-7 | 14 | TRBV9 | TRBD1 | CASSVAGTGTEQYF | TGTGCCAGCAGCGTTGCAGGGACAGGGACCGAGCAGTACTTC
TRBJ2-5 | 12 | TRBV30 | . | CAWSQRGETQYF | TGTGCCTGGAGTCAAAGGGGAGAGACCCAGTACTTC
TRBJ2-2 | 17 | TRBV30 | TRBD2 | CAWRWTSGGTGTGELFF | TGTGCCTGGCGCTGGACTAGCGGGGGGACGGGGACCGGGGAGCTGTTTTTT
TRBJ1-1 | 13 | TRBV5-6 | . | CASAGPLNTEAFF | TGTGCCAGCGCGGGGCCCTTGAACACTGAAGCTTTCTTT
TRBJ2-7 | 15 | TRBV27 | TRBD1 | CASSPGQGTSGEQYF | TGTGCCAGCAGTCCGGGACAGGGAACTTCGGGCGAGCAGTACTTC
TRBJ2-7 | 17 | TRBV18 | TRBD1 | CASSPRPGTGGAYEQYF | TGTGCCAGCTCACCACGGCCAGGGACAGGGGGCGCCTACGAGCAGTACTTC
TRBJ2-7 | 14 | TRBV30 | TRBD2 | CAWRGLAGAGEQYF | TGTGCCTGGAGAGGACTAGCGGGAGCCGGGGAGCAGTACTTC
TRBJ2-7 | 14 | TRBV18 | . | CASSPPAGTDEQYF | TGTGCCAGCTCACCACCGGCGGGGACGGACGAGCAGTACTTC
TRBJ2-7 | 16 | TRBV6-5 | TRBD2 | CASSYSAGERSYEQYF | TGTGCCAGCAGTTACTCGGCGGGAGAAAGGTCCTACGAGCAGTACTTC
TRBJ2-1 | 15 | TRBV4-3 | TRBD2 | CASSQEGVAGDEQFF | TGCGCCAGCAGCCAAGAAGGCGTAGCGGGAGACGAGCAGTTCTTC
TRBJ2-5 | 13 | TRBV2 | . | CASSGWHQETQYF | TGTGCCAGCAGTGGATGGCACCAAGAGACCCAGTACTTC
TRBJ2-7 | 14 | TRBV5-1 | TRBD1 | CASSQSGGLYEQYF | TGCGCCAGCAGCCAATCAGGGGGCCTCTACGAGCAGTACTTC
TRBJ1-4 | 14 | TRBV5-1 | TRBD1 | CASSLEGADEKLFF | TGCGCCAGCAGCTTGGAGGGGGCGGATGAAAAACTGTTTTTT
TRBJ1-2 | 13 | TRBV30 | TRBD1 | CAWSLQGIGGYTF | TGTGCCTGGAGTTTACAGGGGATAGGTGGCTACACCTTC
TRBJ2-3 | 14 | TRBV30 | . | CAWSENGFADTQYF | TGTGCCTGGAGTGAAAACGGGTTTGCAGATACGCAGTATTTT
TRBJ2-1 | 15 | TRBV9 | TRBD1 | CASSVGQGAGNEQFF | TGTGCCAGCAGCGTGGGACAGGGCGCGGGCAATGAGCAGTTCTTC